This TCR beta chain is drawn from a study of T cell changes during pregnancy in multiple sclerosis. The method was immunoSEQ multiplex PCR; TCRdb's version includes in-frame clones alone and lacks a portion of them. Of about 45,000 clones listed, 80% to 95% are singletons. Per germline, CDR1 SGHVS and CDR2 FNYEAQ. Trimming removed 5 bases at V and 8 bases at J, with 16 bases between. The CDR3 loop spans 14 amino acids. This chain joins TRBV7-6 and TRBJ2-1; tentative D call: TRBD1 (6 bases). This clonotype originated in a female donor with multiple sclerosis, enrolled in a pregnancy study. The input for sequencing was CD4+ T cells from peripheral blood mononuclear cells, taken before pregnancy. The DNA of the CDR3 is TGTGCCAGCAGCCTCCGAAGCAGGGGTTATGAGCAGTTCTTC. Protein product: CASSLRSRGYEQFF.